The clone carrying this T cell receptor (beta chain) was seen only a few times. For TCRbeta, the library was prepared with unique molecular identifiers. TCRdb analysed the PCR reads with MiXCR anew, one entry per CDR3 protein. The sample has about 610,000 distinct CDR3 sequences; roughly a tenth are singletons. The entry originates in a study of T-cell reconstitution after alpha-beta-depleted transplantation in children. V lost 0 bases to trimming and J lost 7 bases; unmatched junction nucleotides: 13. The CDR3 runs to 18 residues. Germline V gives CDR1 LGHNA, CDR2 YSLEER. The V and J genes are TRBV4-3 and TRBJ2-1; the match to TRBD1 covers 9 bases. This receptor was obtained from a human donor who donated a stem cell graft to a child with acute myeloid leukemia. Sequenced here: PBMCs from the stem cell graft donor, sampled from the stem cell graft. CDR3 protein: CASSQDKWSGQGWNEQFF. For the CDR3, the DNA is TGCGCCAGCAGCCAAGATAAGTGGTCGGGACAGGGATGGAATGAGCAGTTCTTC.